These 2 T cell receptor beta chains were sequenced from one sample in a study of T cells in tuberculosis. Time point denoted: new active TB diagnosis, blood taken before or within 7 days of starting treatment. Generated by immunoSEQ multiplex PCR, the TCRdb table keeps only in-frame clones and is missing some. The data contain 31,000 or so clones, 86% of them singletons. Sequencing was performed on PBMCs, taken at tuberculosis diagnosis. These receptor sequences come from an adult with tuberculosis.

This clone came up a few times. The chain links TRBV7-2 to TRBJ2-3, with 9 bases matching TRBD1. The CDR3 has 16 residues. Trimming removed 3 bases from V and 4 bases from J; junction bases left unmatched: 8. The germline CDR1 and CDR2 sequences are SGHTA and FQGNSA. CDR3 DNA sequence: TGTGCCAGCAGCTTTACCGGGACAGGGAGGGCAGATACGCAGTATTTT. This translates into CASSFTGTGRADTQYF.

V usage is TRBV9 and J usage is TRBJ2-7; perhaps TRBD2 as D (7 bases). V was cut by 0 bases and J by 0 bases, with 10 bases left in between. CDR1 and CDR2 from the germline V gene are SGDLS and YYNGEE. The CDR3 is made up of 15 amino acids. The DNA of the CDR3 is TGTGCCAGCAGCGTAGAGGCGGGGGCCTCCTACGAGCAGTACTTC. Protein sequence: CASSVEAGASYEQYF.